Reported below is one TCR beta chain. The antigen is unknown. The sample contains more than one DNA sequence encoding this CDR3. The sample belongs to a study of beta chain features in type 1 diabetes. Study-wide findings and caveats: HLA influence on TCRB rearrangement stayed unresolved here.

This CDR3 region has 12 residues. The V end lost 0 bases, the J end lost 7 bases, and 4 bases lay between the germline ends. CDR1 SGHTA and CDR2 FQGNSA come from the germline V gene. The authors reverse transcribed all of the isolated RNA, so sequencing captured expressed TCRB transcripts. Clones were read by immunoSEQ multiplex PCR, and TCRdb kept only the in-frame ones, dropping some. Here the sample spans under 800,000 clones, less than 20% being singletons. Every donor provided one heparinised blood draw, which averaged roughly 120 mL. CD45RO/CCR7/CD25/CD127/CD95/CD27 staining was used to isolate CD4+ naive, central memory, regulatory and stem cell-like memory cells by sorting.

This sequence was found in a man between 18 and 35 years old in good health. This rearrangement joins TRBV7-2 to TRBJ1-5; D not certain. Source material: naive CD4+ T cells from blood. This CDR3 is CASSLAGQPQHF. The CDR3, as DNA: TGTGCCAGCAGCTTAGCCGGACAGCCCCAGCATTTT.